This paragraph reports one TCR beta chain. This receptor's antigen is unknown. No base quality information exists; no much larger clone differs at one position. This specimen comes from a study of cytomegalovirus exposure and HLA in healthy donors (TCRdb year 2017). Looking at the study overall: In an earlier analysis of approximately 640 of the donors, approximately 260 Gb of sequence data and 90 million to 130 million unique TCR beta sequences from roughly 190 million T cells were reported. The T cell repertoires of under 700 subjects were profiled by immunosequencing and related to cytomegalovirus serostatus. A later analysis re-examined previously published TCR beta repertoires from roughly 720 donors and added high-resolution HLA genotyping to investigate patterns of TCR occurrence. An earlier analysis of 587 of the donors used high-throughput TCR beta sequencing to judge whether each TCR beta V gene segment behaved as functional or pseudogenic. Every repertoire in the discovery cohort had been generated on one and the same sequencing platform. Along with the 666-subject first cohort, a separate validation cohort of over 90 different subjects was used. The number of donors typed differed by locus, with about 620-630 for A, B, C, DRB1 and DQB1, 522 for DQA1, about 610 for DPA1, and approximately 470 for DPB1. Among the roughly 390 genotyped donors, 81% belonged to the genetic ancestry cluster associated with self-reported Caucasian donors. A later genetic analysis used genome-wide SNP genotypes for about three fifths of the 666 donors, treating that subset as a discovery cohort. Across approximately 420 genotyped donors of the cohort, an average of approximately 220,000 unique TCR beta nucleotide sequences per donor were sequenced, and about a sixth of those sequences were non-productive. To predict cytomegalovirus infection status, the study brought together high-throughput TCR immunosequencing, statistical association of individual TCRs with disease status, and machine learning. The study was designed to test whether signatures of past pathogen exposure could be identified by cataloging public T cell receptors. Alongside the repertoire data, information on donor age, sex, ethnicity and CMV serostatus was compiled. An early release covering 550 to 650 HLA-typed donors comprised about 320 gigabases of sequencing data and roughly 85 million unique TCR sequences. Four or five DR-DQ haplotypes were treated as single units for association and clustering because of strong linkage in the cohort. In the later analysis, no new phenotypic data were used to find candidate immune exposures; instead, reliance was placed on TCR beta sequences and their occurrence across donors. Class I and class II HLA loci were covered by the typing at four-digit resolution. What the authors observed across the whole study: Specific HLA alleles were associated with 15,000 to 20,000 TCR beta sequences at a false discovery rate of 0.05 in a later analysis. An earlier analysis of 587 of the donors showed that most TCR beta V segments appeared in productive rearrangements either about 87% or about 30% of the time, which broadly matched IMGT annotations. According to the authors, the approach could potentially be generalized to other disease states and immunological phenotypes. In a later analysis, most CMV-associated TCR beta chains were found to appear HLA-restricted, with HLA associations seemingly driven largely by CMV exposure. A later analysis reported that several top co-occurrence clusters appeared linked to parvovirus B19, influenza, CMV and Epstein-Barr virus. In a later analysis, the rate of TCR association differed among HLA loci, with DRB1 alleles having the most associated TCRs and HLA-C alleles having the fewest. Some IMGT-functional V segments, including TRBV6-2 and TRBV6-3, could not be distinguished by the 87-base-pair reads and were therefore excluded. While some public TCRs were present in many individuals, most TCR sequences turned up only very rarely across donors. This cohort had only TCR beta chains sequenced, and the lack of alpha or paired-chain data limited which features could be detected. A later genetic analysis associated a missense DCLRE1C variant with V-gene and J-gene trimming of TCR beta chains, and an independent cohort replicated the association. Compared with equally common non-associated chains, HLA-associated TCR beta chains in a later analysis were more clonally expanded and had lower generation probabilities. When HLA alleles, especially DR and DQ, strongly co-occurred, TCR associations were difficult to assign to individual alleles. Linkage disequilibrium might explain the correlated functional status among segregating V segments, but an unknown experimental factor could not be ruled out. Because some donors lacked HLA typing at each locus, the association tests relied only on the typed subset. The earlier analysis of nearly 600 of the donors excluded some 16 rarely observed V segments, including chromosome 9 orphons, because counts were too low. CMV serostatus was the only immune exposure information available for the cohort. The presence/absence analyses assumed that sequencing depth was roughly uniform across donors, and that assumption may not be true. Compared with the approximately 600-donor mean, donors in an Asian-associated ancestry cluster had fewer N-insertions in productive TCRs, according to a later genetic analysis. Three of the identified cytomegalovirus-associated TCR beta chains were confirmed in vitro to be specific for cytomegalovirus antigens. In the study, about 150 TCR beta chains were listed as associated with cytomegalovirus. A further reported finding was that TCR beta sequences accurately predicted the HLA-A and HLA-B alleles for most subjects in the first cohort. A cluster of highly shared sequence variants was judged likely to represent a technical artifact of the sequencing pipeline. The classifier was reported to diagnose cytomegalovirus status with high specificity and sensitivity in both the original and validation cohorts.

V loses 7 bases, J loses 4 bases, and the germline ends lie 17 bases apart. CDR1 and CDR2, looked up from the germline V gene (reference sequence), are LNHDA and SQIVND. Inclusive of the bounding cysteine and phenylalanine, the CDR3 is 15 residues long. Of the read, only the CDR3 DNA is kept; its 45 bases are in frame from base 1. In total, 666 healthy bone marrow donors made up the cohort. All cohort members were sampled while nominally healthy, although unrecorded immune exposures were likely present. The donor tested CMV seronegative and was one of the 352 seronegative cohort members. Each donor provided a peripheral blood sample, and peripheral blood mononuclear cells were used for TCR beta sequencing. The Qiagen DNeasy Blood Extraction Kit was used to extract genomic DNA from the blood cell samples. To prepare the library, the immunoSEQ multiplex PCR assay was applied. For the multiplex PCR, a mixture combining 60 forward primers for TCR Vbeta segments and 13 reverse primers for TCR Jbeta segments was used. A multiplex PCR assay on genomic DNA amplified the CDR3 region of rearranged TCR beta genes. The amplified TCR beta libraries were sequenced on the Illumina HiSeq System as 87-base-pair reads. The original pipeline was this. Across the roughly 640 repertoires, a later analysis counted 80 million or so unique TCR beta chains, roughly 11 million of which were shared by at least two donors. To remove PCR and sequencing errors, raw reads were error-corrected and collapsed into unique sequences using a nearest-neighbor algorithm that merged closely related sequences. To assign V, D and J gene segments, CDR3 sequences were aligned to IMGT reference sequences. Each retained sequence needed at least a six-nucleotide match to both a V gene segment and a J gene segment. A rearrangement was called productive if the CDR3 had no stop codons and remained in frame with V and J, and every other rearrangement was called non-productive. Following IMGT convention, CDR3 was defined as the stretch from the second conserved V-encoded cysteine up to the conserved J-encoded phenylalanine. The earlier analysis of 500 to 650 of the donors excluded any sequence lacking an unambiguous match to a single V gene segment. In an earlier analysis of almost 600 of the donors, a V segment was called functional when productive rearrangements were above 56.7%, and segregating when the standard deviation between donors exceeded 5%. A statistical classification framework was built to diagnose cytomegalovirus status from the catalog of TCR beta chain sequences. In a later analysis, V and J genes were assigned by comparing TCR nucleotide sequences against IMGT/GENE-DB human TR gene sequences. Using the TCRdist pipeline, a later analysis assigned CDR3 sequences along with most-parsimonious VDJ recombination scenarios. A later analysis defined each TCR beta chain by its CDR3 amino acid sequence plus V-gene family, and excluded reads lacking a unique V-gene family. In a later analysis, nearly 600 highly shared, low-generation-probability nucleotide sequences were removed to address suspected cross-contamination and a sequencing artifact. In a later analysis, a clonal expansion index was calculated for each public chain from normalized within-repertoire ranks of inferred template counts. Generation probabilities in a later analysis came from a VDJ recombination model fitted to out-of-frame rearrangements, and those results were checked against IGoR. In a later analysis, TCR-TCR, TCR-HLA and TCR-CMV co-occurrence was scored with hypergeometric tests, and a repertoire-size bias correction was applied to TCR pairs. To estimate false discovery rates, a later analysis permuted the HLA or CMV assignments 20 times. A later analysis grouped co-occurring TCRs with DBSCAN, adding TCRdist sequence similarity when clustering within HLA-allele-positive subsets. Repertoires with fewer than 30,000 or more than 120,000 public chains, plus five repertoires with anomalous nucleotide sharing, were excluded from co-occurrence clustering. TCRdb took over this immuneACCESS table, retaining in-frame rearrangements with V and J assigned. Such tables are incomplete; in checked studies, under half of the missing clones stem from an unresolved V gene, and the remainder is unexplained. D and trimming were read from the DNA, whereas the V and J calls and clone size are those reported in that table. In all, the sample holds 150,000 to 200,000 clones, and almost 85% of those were seen once. The top ten clonotypes cover 2.3% of the sample.

The rearranged chain carries TRBV19 and TRBJ1-5; a weak D assignment points to TRBD1 (6 bases agree). The sequenced sample was PBMCs. The TCR comes from a woman aged 45-60 years in good health and CMV-seronegative. The bases are TGTGCCAGTACCGTGGGGTCAGGGGCGAATCAGCCCCAGCATTTT. The encoded protein is CASTVGSGANQPQHF.